This T cell receptor (beta chain) was documented in a study of technical replicates of blood from several donors. There are 18 residues in the CDR3. The junction had 13 bases not matched to a gene; V was cut back by 0 bases and J by 4 bases. The V gene's germline CDR1 is LGHNA and CDR2 YNFKEQ. Method: immunoSEQ multiplex PCR; TCRdb's copy keeps in-frame clones and lacks some. This sample carries about 70,000 clones, about 94% of them seen once, and the ten largest clones take about 0.4%. The receptor was isolated from a human donor in good health. Sequenced: T cells isolated from PBMCs. This chain uses TRBV4-2 with TRBJ2-5; 8 bases align to TRBD2. The CDR3: CASSQELAGGEGVETQYF. CDR3 nucleotide sequence: TGTGCCAGCAGCCAAGAGCTAGCGGGCGGTGAGGGGGTAGAGACCCAGTACTTC.